This TCR beta chain comes out of a study of cytomegalovirus exposure and HLA in healthy donors. Study findings and constraints: TCR beta V- and J-gene trimming, according to a later analysis, was linked to a missense DCLRE1C variant.

On this clone: The antigen is not known.

Vbeta (60) and Jbeta (13) primers were used in the PCR. This table comes from immunoSEQ multiplex PCR, and its TCRdb copy is limited to in-frame clones, with some not included. Of about 82,000 clones in the sample, 70% to 75% are singletons; the top ten hold approximately 6%. Material: PBMCs. This sequence was found in a woman aged 45-65 years in good health and CMV-seropositive.

The DNA for the CDR3 is TGTGCCAGCAGTCCCCGACAGGGAGATCAGCCCCAGCATTTT. As protein: CASSPRQGDQPQHF. J is TRBJ1-5 and V is TRBV28, with 7 bases identical to TRBD1. The CDR3 totals 14 residues. V was pared by 5 bases and J by 5 bases, with 6 bases of the junction left unmatched. The germline V gene has CDR1 MDHEN and CDR2 SYDVKM.